These 8 T cell receptor beta chains share one sample of origin, sequenced in a study of CD8+CD57+ T cells in acquired aplastic anemia. Genomic DNA constituted the template upon which TCR beta VDJ and CDR3 profiling was performed. TCRdb used MiXCR to reprocess the reads, holding one entry per CDR3 protein. The sample lists approximately 250,000 distinct CDR3 sequences, roughly 82% occurring once. Patients chosen for sequencing had CD8+CD57+ cells that had expanded, as shown by flow cytometry. The sample consisted of sorted CD4+, CD8+, or CD8+CD57+ T cells (not recorded which) from PBMCs. The receptor set was obtained from a human donor with aplastic anemia.

The chain is built from TRBV7-9 and TRBJ2-5; TRBD1 is a possible D gene (5 bases). The ends were cut back, 6 bases at V and 8 bases at J, with 25 bases in the middle. The CDR3 runs 16 residues. Germline values: CDR1 SEHNR, CDR2 FQNEAQ (reference sequence). This CDR3 reads CASSFPDKRYGYTQYF. The CDR3 coding sequence is TGTGCCAGCAGTTTCCCGGACAAGCGCTATGGCTACACCCAGTACTTC.

The chain joins TRBV7-9 to TRBJ2-7; D perhaps matches TRBD2 (5 bases). Trimming shortened V by 1 base and J by 13 bases, and 23 bases separated the two germline ends. The CDR3 runs 15 residues. Germline assignment: CDR1 SEHNR and CDR2 FQNEAQ (reference sequence). CDR3: CASSLVPGELYFGYV. In nucleotides, the CDR3 is TGTGCCAGCAGCTTAGTACCCGGGGAGCTGTATTTTGGATACGTC.

This chain joins TRBV7-4 and TRBJ2-7, with 7 bases lining up with TRBD2. The CDR3 runs 16 residues. The V gene end was trimmed by 2 bases and the J gene end by 6 bases; junction bases not matched to a gene: 13. Germline-derived CDR1 and CDR2 are SGHVT and SQSDAQ. The CDR3 DNA is TGTGCCAGCAGCTTACCGAGGCGGGGGAACCACGCCGAGCAGTACGTC. The encoded protein is CASSLPRRGNHAEQYV.

DNA for the CDR3: TGTGCCAGCAGCGTTGGTACAGATACGCAGTATTTT. Translated, it gives CASSVGTDTQYF. The chain has TRBV5-8 and TRBJ2-3; D uncertain. In germline, CDR1 is SGHTS, CDR2 YDEGEE. Trimming removed 4 bases from V and 3 bases from J, with 6 bases in between. The CDR3 runs to 12 residues.

The genes are TRBV7-3 and TRBJ2-1; 8 bases map to TRBD2. The end of the DNA is better explained by TRBJ2-5, so the J call may be wrong. Germline V gives CDR1 SGHTA, CDR2 FQGTGA. This CDR3 is 14 amino acids long. Written as DNA, the CDR3 is TGTGCCAGCAGTGACGGGAGGGGAGGAGAGACCCAGTACTTC. Its protein is CASSDGRGGETQYF.

V usage is TRBV9 and J usage is TRBJ1-2; D unclear. CDR1 is SGDLS, CDR2 YYNGEE, per germline. CDR3 length: 15 amino acids. V shed 2 bases and J shed 11 bases, with 22 bases lying between them. The CDR3 is CASSVFRPQTPTYTF. The DNA for the CDR3 is TGTGCCAGCAGCGTCTTCAGGCCGCAAACCCCTACGTACACCTTC.

A note on this clonotype: Its ends do not fully match the called genes, so a read error is possible. Written as DNA, the CDR3 is TGTGCCAGCAGCTTAGAGGAGTCCTCGAACACCGGGGAGCCGTTTTTT. Its protein is CASSLEESSNTGEPFF. The rearrangement joins TRBV12-3 or TRBV12-4 to TRBJ2-2; TRBD2 might be the D (5 bases). The CDR3 has 16 amino acids.

Regarding this clonotype: Here the CDR3 omits its conserved ending phenylalanine or tryptophan, so a read error is the likely source. The DNA is left out, because the CDR3 cannot be placed on it with certainty; the CDR3 is given as TCRdb lists it. The chain links TRBV10-3 to TRBJ2-2; the tabulated D call, TRBD1, remains unverified against the DNA. CDR1 ENHRY and CDR2 SYGVKD come from the germline V gene. Counting both end residues, the CDR3 totals 16 amino acids. CDR3 amino acids: CASRTPGQTGTAEQYV.